Listed below are T cell receptor beta chains from one sample, sequenced in a study of human T cells and chemical hapten exposure. TCRdb re-derived calls from the RACE reads in MiXCR, one entry per CDR3 protein. The sample lists 85,000 to 100,000 distinct CDR3 sequences; 9.5% to 11% were seen once. This sample comprised whole blood, obtained in connection with sensitization to the hapten diphenylcyclopropenone (DPC). The receptors come from a man in his forties with alopecia areata. Some clones in this sample may be carry-over from other donors' samples. The CDR3 runs from the conserved cysteine through the conserved F or W. Fields, in order: V gene, CDR3 protein.

>TRBV29-1
CSVGGGTSGDTQYF
>TRBV20-1
CSAGLDTQYF
>TRBV27
CASSLGGGQTVWGYTF
>TRBV20-1
CSARPLGSLWGNEQFF
>TRBV4-3
CASSSAPEGSEAFF
>TRBV28
CASSSTAGANNSPLHF
>TRBV10-3
CAISESGTEQTQYF
>TRBV29-1
CSVGHRGDTEAFF
>TRBV6-5
CASSGRAGVGQNEQFF
>TRBV7-8
CASSPRGDTQYF
>TRBV20-1
CSARDNDRGREKLFF
>TRBV7-2
CASSVTSGTDTQYF
>TRBV7-9
CASSLGQGRSPLHF
>TRBV7-9
CASSLEVDFWNEQFF
>TRBV20-1
CSARGGADYGYTF
>TRBV6-5
CASSSSTVGLAGSYQETQYF
>TRBV7-2
CASSFMTGGDYGYTF
>TRBV5-1
CASSLGLAGQITDTQYF
>TRBV19
CASSMNFNQPQHF